This is a list of T cell receptor beta chains from one sample in a study of shared clonotypes between healthy human individuals. TCRdb's copy holds only in-frame clones and misses some; the assay was immunoSEQ multiplex PCR. The sample consists of around 1.9 million clones, roughly 91% of them appearing once. The sample was naive CD8+ T cells from PBMCs. Receptors were obtained from a man between 18 and 29 years old in good health. Some clones in this sample may be carry-over from other donors' samples. CDR3s include the opening cysteine and the closing phenylalanine or tryptophan. A D gene is named only where the DNA matches it firmly. A row's size may be missing; if present it is once, few, many or a size class.

TRBJ2-7 | 15 | - | - | TRBV6-5 | TGTGCCAGCAGAAGCGGTACAGATGTGTCCTACGAGCAGTACTTC | CASRSGTDVSYEQYF
TRBJ2-1 | 16 | - | - | TRBV19 | TGTGCCAGTAGTATAATCGGCCCCAGCTCCTACAATGAGCAGTTCTTC | CASSIIGPSSYNEQFF
TRBJ1-2 | 15 | TRBD1 | - | TRBV30 | TGTGCCTGGAGTGTAGACAGGGGAAGGTACTATGGCTACACCTTC | CAWSVDRGRYYGYTF
TRBJ1-5 | 16 | - | - | TRBV2 | TGTGCCAGCAGGGGGGAGACAGTCGGTCGCAATCAGCCCCAGCATTTT | CASRGETVGRNQPQHF
TRBJ2-7 | 14 | - | once | TRBV10-1 | TGCGCCAGCAGTGAGGGGACGCCGCTCCGCGAGCAGTACTTC | CASSEGTPLREQYF
TRBJ1-1 | 13 | - | few | TRBV28 | TGTGCCAGCAGTTTCCAAGGGAGCACTGAAGCTTTCTTT | CASSFQGSTEAFF
TRBJ2-1 | 15 | - | - | TRBV19 | TGTGCCAGTACCCCTACCAAGGGCTCCTACAATGAGCAGTTCTTC | CASTPTKGSYNEQFF
TRBJ2-7 | 14 | - | - | TRBV29-1 | TGCAGCGTTGTGCCCACCACCATTGGGTACGAGCAGTACTTC | CSVVPTTIGYEQYF
TRBJ2-7 | 15 | TRBD1 | - | TRBV18 | TGTGCCAGCTCACCCCCGGGACAGGGGGCCTACGAGCAGTACTTC | CASSPPGQGAYEQYF
TRBJ2-1 | 14 | TRBD1 | - | TRBV6-6 | TGTGCCAGCAGTTACTCCGGGACAGCAAATGAGCAGTTCTTC | CASSYSGTANEQFF
TRBJ1-5 | 16 | - | - | TRBV27 | TGTGCCAGCAGTTTAACTCCTGCTTATAGCAATCAGCCCCAGCATTTT | CASSLTPAYSNQPQHF
TRBJ2-7 | 15 | TRBD1 | - | TRBV5-1 | TGCGCCAGCAGCCAGACCGGGACAGGGGCTTCCGAGCAGTACTTC | CASSQTGTGASEQYF
TRBJ2-2 | 15 | - | - | TRBV2 | TGTGCCAGCAGTGAGCAGGGAGAGAGGTCCGGGGAGCTGTTTTTT | CASSEQGERSGELFF
TRBJ2-1 | 14 | - | - | TRBV10-3 | TGTGCCATCAGTTTAGCGACCCTCAACAATGAGCAGTTCTTC | CAISLATLNNEQFF
TRBJ2-3 | 13 | - | - | TRBV2 | TGTGCCAGCAAGGTGGGGCGAGGGGATACGCAGTATTTT | CASKVGRGDTQYF
TRBJ2-7 | 13 | - | - | TRBV11-2 | TGTGCCAGCAGCTTAGGCATAGGGGGGGAGCAGTACTTC | CASSLGIGGEQYF
TRBJ2-7 | 13 | - | once | TRBV9 | TGTGCCAGCAGCCCCCCCAGGGGGGTTGAGCAGTACTTC | CASSPPRGVEQYF
TRBJ2-7 | 13 | - | - | TRBV4-1 | TGCGCCAGCAGCCAAAAAGGGGTGGGCGAGCAGTACTTC | CASSQKGVGEQYF
TRBJ1-5 | 16 | TRBD1 | - | TRBV5-3 | TGTGCCAGAAGCCCAGACAGGGCCTGGGGCAATCAGCCCCAGCATTTT | CARSPDRAWGNQPQHF
TRBJ1-1 | 12 | - | few | TRBV11-2 | TGTGCCAGCAGCTCCGACAGGCTCGAAGCTTTCTTT | CASSSDRLEAFF
TRBJ1-1 | 14 | - | - | TRBV5-5 | TGTGCCAGCAGCGACCTCGGTCGGAACACTGAAGCTTTCTTT | CASSDLGRNTEAFF
TRBJ2-7 | 14 | TRBD1 | - | TRBV11-2 | TGTGCCAGCAGCTTCCCGGGACAGCGCTACGAGCAGTACTTC | CASSFPGQRYEQYF
TRBJ2-5 | 15 | - | - | TRBV4-1 | TGCGCCAGCAGCCAAGTTACGCTAGTGCGGGAGACCCAGTACTTC | CASSQVTLVRETQYF
TRBJ2-2 | 15 | - | - | TRBV9 | TGTGCCAGCAGCAGCTTTTCGGCCCCCGGCGGGGAGCTGTTTTTT | CASSSFSAPGGELFF
TRBJ2-5 | 17 | - | - | TRBV9 | TGTGCCAGCAGCACCGGAGCGGAAAGGGGGATTCAAGAGACCCAGTACTTC | CASSTGAERGIQETQYF
TRBJ1-2 | 15 | - | - | TRBV7-8 | TGTGCCAGCAGCTCGGGGACGGGACTGAACTATGGCTACACCTTC | CASSSGTGLNYGYTF
TRBJ2-7 | 17 | - | - | TRBV27 | TGTGCCAGCAGTGTCCGGCCTAGCGCGGAACTCTCCTACGAGCAGTACTTC | CASSVRPSAELSYEQYF